A single TCR beta chain is shown here with its context. Clones were read by immunoSEQ multiplex PCR, and TCRdb kept only the in-frame ones, dropping some. Among about 55,000 clones, 90% were seen once, and the ten largest hold 16%. This record comes from a study of blood T cell repertoires in COVID-19. V lost 4 bases, J lost 2 bases, and 7 bases stayed unmatched. CDR3 length: 15 amino acids. CDR1 and CDR2 from the germline V gene are SNHLY and FYNNEI. The chain has TRBV2 and TRBJ1-1; 7 nucleotides line up with TRBD1. Sequencing was carried out using peripheral blood. The TCR was taken from a man of 80 years or more with acute or convalescent COVID-19. The CDR3 DNA is TGTGCCAGCAGTGTCGGACGGGACAGAAACACTGAAGCTTTCTTT. Its translation is CASSVGRDRNTEAFF.